This is a list of T cell receptor beta chains from one sample in a study of shared clonotypes between healthy human individuals. The repertoire was sequenced with immunoSEQ multiplex PCR; TCRdb's copy has only in-frame clones and lacks some. The profile covers roughly 2 million clones, with approximately 96% appearing a single time and more than 0.1% taken by the ten largest. Sequenced material: naive CD4+ T cells sorted from blood. The receptors here all came from a young man in good health. CDR3s include the opening cysteine and the closing phenylalanine or tryptophan. D genes are given only for firm matches. Clone sizes are given selectively: once, few, many, or a class where the clone is expanded.

>TRBV2|-|TRBJ2-7|-
TGTGCCAGCACCAGGGATTCCTACGAGCAGTACTTC
CASTRDSYEQYF
>TRBV4-3|-|TRBJ1-1|-
TGCGCCAGCAGCCAAGATCTGCCCCCATTTAACACTGAAGCTTTCTTT
CASSQDLPPFNTEAFF
>TRBV5-1|-|TRBJ1-6|-
TGCGCCAGCAGCTTGGGTGGTCAGGGCTCTTCACCCCTCCACTTT
CASSLGGQGSSPLHF
>TRBV4-1|-|TRBJ2-7|-
TGCGCCAGCAGCCAAGAGGGAGCACAGGTTTCTCTTTACGAGCAGTACTTC
CASSQEGAQVSLYEQYF
>TRBV5-1|-|TRBJ2-2|-
TGCGCCAGCAGCTTCAGGGAACGGAACACCGGGGAGCTGTTTTTT
CASSFRERNTGELFF
>TRBV6-5|-|TRBJ2-7|TRBD1
TGTGCCAGCAGGGGACAGACTTGGGGCGAGCAGTACTTC
CASRGQTWGEQYF
>TRBV7-8|-|TRBJ1-1|-
TGTGCCAGCAGCTCCCGGATGAACACTGAAGCTTTCTTT
CASSSRMNTEAFF
>TRBV7-8|-|TRBJ2-7|-
TGTGCCAGCAGCTTAGCTGGATTCTACGAGCAGTACTTC
CASSLAGFYEQYF
>TRBV15|-|TRBJ2-7|-
TGTGCCACCAGCAGCGGTGACAGCCTCTACGAGCAGTACTTC
CATSSGDSLYEQYF
>TRBV19|-|TRBJ2-5|TRBD2
TGTGCCAGCCGTCGGGGGGGTTTACGAGAGACCCAGTACTTC
CASRRGGLRETQYF
>TRBV6-1|once|TRBJ1-3|-
TGTGCCAGCAGTTTTGGAGCGACTGGAAACACCATATATTTT
CASSFGATGNTIYF
>TRBV7-9|few|TRBJ1-2|-
TGTGCCAGCAGCTTAGGCGAGACGGGCTATGGCTACACCTTC
CASSLGETGYGYTF
>TRBV5-1|-|TRBJ2-7|TRBD1
TGCGCCAGCAGCAGGGACAGAAACTACGAGCAGTACTTC
CASSRDRNYEQYF
>TRBV5-6|once|TRBJ2-7|TRBD1
TGTGCCAGCAGCTTCCCGACAGGGGAAGAGCAGTACTTC
CASSFPTGEEQYF
>TRBV4-3|-|TRBJ2-5|TRBD1
TGCGCCAGCAGCCCAAATCGACAGGGACAGACCCAGTACTTC
CASSPNRQGQTQYF
>TRBV6-4|-|TRBJ2-1|TRBD2
TGTGCCAGCAGTGGAACTAGCGCGACCCCCCATGGTGAGCAGTTCTTC
CASSGTSATPHGEQFF
>TRBV6-1|once|TRBJ1-4|-
TGTGCCAGCAGTCCGAGTTCGAGAGGGAAACTGTTTTTT
CASSPSSRGKLFF
>TRBV9|-|TRBJ1-2|-
TGTGCCAGCAGCGTAGGAGGAGTCTATGGCTACACCTTC
CASSVGGVYGYTF
>TRBV7-9|-|TRBJ2-3|TRBD1
TGTGCCAGCACTACGACAGGGAAGCCAGATACGCAGTATTTT
CASTTTGKPDTQYF
>TRBV6-6|-|TRBJ1-6|-
TGTGCCAGCACCAGTGGTTTGGATGCGTTATATTCACCCCTCCACTTT
CASTSGLDALYSPLHF
>TRBV20-1|-|TRBJ2-2|-
TGCAGTGCTAGATTATCCGGGGAGCTGTTTTTT
CSARLSGELFF
>TRBV4-2|-|TRBJ1-1|TRBD1
TGTGCCAGCAGCCAAGAACCAGGGGGCGACACTGAAGCTTTCTTT
CASSQEPGGDTEAFF
>TRBV29-1|-|TRBJ1-2|TRBD1
TGCAGCGTCGCCGGGACAGCAGCTAACTATGGCTACACCTTC
CSVAGTAANYGYTF
>TRBV18|-|TRBJ1-4|-
TGTGCCAGCTCAATTGCAACTAATGAAAAACTGTTTTTT
CASSIATNEKLFF
>TRBV10-3|-|TRBJ1-2|TRBD1
TGTGCCATCAGTGAGTCAACAGGGGGCGCGGTGGGCTACACCTTC
CAISESTGGAVGYTF
>TRBV19|-|TRBJ1-1|-
TGTGCCAGTAGTGGTCGGGATCATACAGGGGCTTTCTTT
CASSGRDHTGAFF
>TRBV10-2|-|TRBJ1-4|TRBD1
TGCGCCAGCAATCCGACAGGGACTAATGAAAAACTGTTTTTT
CASNPTGTNEKLFF
>TRBV14|-|TRBJ2-7|-
TGTGCCAGCAGCCCCTCCGGGACGTGCTACGAGCAGTACTTC
CASSPSGTCYEQYF
>TRBV5-4|-|TRBJ2-5|-
TGTGCCAGCAGACTTACCCCAGGGGCTCAAGAGACCCAGTACTTC
CASRLTPGAQETQYF
>TRBV6-5|-|TRBJ1-2|-
TGTGCCAGCAGTTTAGGGCTCCCCGGCGAAGTCTATGGCTACACCTTC
CASSLGLPGEVYGYTF
>TRBV19|-|TRBJ1-5|-
TGTGCCAGTAGTGCACCCTTGGCCCAGCATTTT
CASSAPLAQHF
>TRBV6-6|-|TRBJ1-5|-
TGTGCCAGCAGTTACGGTATACAGGGAGGCGGGCAGCCCCAGCATTTT
CASSYGIQGGGQPQHF
>TRBV28|-|TRBJ1-2|-
TGTGCCAGCAGTCTTACGGACGGTAACTATGGCTACACCTTC
CASSLTDGNYGYTF
>TRBV7-2|-|TRBJ2-7|TRBD2
TGTGCCAGCAGAGCTAGCGGGGGCGGGTACGAGCAGTACTTC
CASRASGGGYEQYF
>TRBV6-6|-|TRBJ1-1|TRBD1
TGTGCCAGCAGAGTCCGGACAGGGGCGAACACTGAAGCTTTCTTT
CASRVRTGANTEAFF
>TRBV5-1|-|TRBJ2-7|-
TGCGCCAGTCGTAATAGGGCGGAGTCTTACGAGCAGTACTTC
CASRNRAESYEQYF
>TRBV4-2|-|TRBJ1-5|TRBD1
TGTGCCAGCAGCCAGGACAGGGCTTCCAATCAGCCCCAGCATTTT
CASSQDRASNQPQHF
>TRBV29-1|-|TRBJ2-1|-
TGCAGCGTTGCTAGCCTAGCGATCTACAATGAGCAGTTCTTC
CSVASLAIYNEQFF
>TRBV5-4|-|TRBJ2-5|TRBD2
TGTGCCAGCAGCGCACCGGGGACTAGCGGGGCAGAGACCCAGTACTTC
CASSAPGTSGAETQYF
>TRBV7-9|-|TRBJ2-5|-
TGTGCCAGCACCCCGGCCTCCGAGACCCAGTACTTC
CASTPASETQYF
>TRBV19|-|TRBJ2-5|-
TGTGCCAGTAGTACTCAGGGGCTTGGGACCCAGTACTTC
CASSTQGLGTQYF
>TRBV7-2|-|TRBJ2-3|-
TGTGCCAGCAGCTTAGGGTACCCCCCCGATACGCAGTATTTT
CASSLGYPPDTQYF
>TRBV15|-|TRBJ2-3|-
TGTGCCACCAGCAGAGGGGACGCTTCTAGCACAGATACGCAGTATTTT
CATSRGDASSTDTQYF
>TRBV18|-|TRBJ1-3|-
TGTGCCAGCTCACCGGGCTACTCTGGAAACACCATATATTTT
CASSPGYSGNTIYF
>TRBV6-1|-|TRBJ2-7|TRBD2
TGTGCCAGCTTGCCCAGCGGGAGAGACTACGAGCAGTACTTC
CASLPSGRDYEQYF
>TRBV7-2|-|TRBJ1-5|-
TGTGCCAGCAGCTTAGCATACAGCTTCAATCAGCCCCAGCATTTT
CASSLAYSFNQPQHF
>TRBV6-5|-|TRBJ2-7|TRBD2
TGTGCCAGCAGTTACTCGAGACTAGCGAGCGAGCAGTACTTC
CASSYSRLASEQYF
>TRBV5-6|-|TRBJ2-3|-
TGTGCCAGCAGCTCCCGGACCGGCCTGGATACGCAGTATTTT
CASSSRTGLDTQYF
>TRBV6-5|-|TRBJ1-1|-
TGTGCCAGCAGAAAAACAGGGAACACTGAAGCTTTCTTT
CASRKTGNTEAFF
>TRBV21-1|-|TRBJ1-1|-
TGTGCCAGCCAACTTAATCCCAGGGGCGGCACTGAAGCTTTCTTT
CASQLNPRGGTEAFF
>TRBV2|-|TRBJ1-4|TRBD1
TGTGCCAGCAGTCCGGGACAGGGTATTGAAAAACTGTTTTTT
CASSPGQGIEKLFF
>TRBV12-5|-|TRBJ1-5|-
TGTGCTAGTGTTACCGGGACCGCACCTAATCAGCCCCAGCATTTT
CASVTGTAPNQPQHF
>TRBV19|-|TRBJ1-6|TRBD1
TGTGCCAGTAGTATGGGATTGTCAGGGGACAGGGTTTCACCCCTCCACTTT
CASSMGLSGDRVSPLHF
>TRBV2|-|TRBJ1-1|-
TGTGCCAGCAGGGATCGGGGGCTGAACACTGAAGCTTTCTTT
CASRDRGLNTEAFF
>TRBV18|-|TRBJ2-5|TRBD2
TGTGCCAGCTCACCAACTAGCGGGGAATGGGAGACCCAGTACTTC
CASSPTSGEWETQYF
>TRBV7-9|-|TRBJ2-1|-
TGTGCCAGCAGCCGTATGGGGGTAGAGCAGTTCTTC
CASSRMGVEQFF
>TRBV5-1|-|TRBJ2-1|-
TGCGCCAGCAGCGTGGGCACCTACAATGAGCAGTTCTTC
CASSVGTYNEQFF
>TRBV6-5|-|TRBJ2-7|-
TGTGCCAGCAGTAATGAACTTCAGAGAGAGCAGTACTTC
CASSNELQREQYF
>TRBV5-4|-|TRBJ1-1|TRBD1
TGTGCCAGCAGCTTATTACAGGGGGCCAACACTGAAGCTTTCTTT
CASSLLQGANTEAFF